These T cell receptor beta chains were read from a single sample in a study of cytomegalovirus exposure and HLA in healthy donors. The table came from immunoSEQ multiplex PCR; TCRdb's copy has only in-frame clones and leaves some out. The data show 150,000 to 200,000 clones, around 79% seen once. Sequences were obtained from PBMCs. Source of these receptors: a man aged 50-60 years in good health and CMV-seropositive. Each CDR3 is given with its conserved first and last residue. Each record gives: CDR3 protein, CDR3 DNA, D gene, J gene, V gene, clone size. A D gene is named only where the DNA matches it firmly. Clone size, where shown, is once, few, many, or a class for clones that have expanded.

CASSRDRYSNQPQHF TGTGCCAGCAGCCGTGACAGGTATAGCAATCAGCCCCAGCATTTT NA TRBJ1-5 TRBV11-2 once
CASSTPRDRDYGYTF TGTGCCAGCAGCACCCCCCGGGACAGGGATTATGGCTACACCTTC TRBD1 TRBJ1-2 TRBV5-4 NA
CAIRGSTGATNEKLFF TGTGCCATCAGGGGTAGTACAGGGGCAACTAATGAAAAACTGTTTTTT TRBD1 TRBJ1-4 TRBV10-3 NA
CASSQDLRTGTYEQYF TGTGCCAGCAGCCAAGACTTAAGGACAGGAACCTACGAGCAGTACTTC TRBD1 TRBJ2-7 TRBV4-2 NA
CASSLSGLRSFTDTQYF TGTGCCAGCAGCTTATCCGGGTTGCGGTCTTTCACAGATACGCAGTATTTT NA TRBJ2-3 TRBV11-2 once
CSSSTNDRGTEAFF TGTTCCAGCAGCACAAACGACAGGGGTACTGAAGCTTTCTTT TRBD1 TRBJ1-1 TRBV7-9 NA
CASSQGLGARGTYEQYF TGCGCCAGCAGCCAAGGCCTCGGGGCTCGCGGGACCTACGAGCAGTACTTC NA TRBJ2-7 TRBV4-3 NA
CASSPWTGRQGYTF TGTGCCAGTAGTCCCTGGACAGGGCGACAAGGCTACACCTTC TRBD1 TRBJ1-2 TRBV19 once
CASGFTGGNGELFF TGCGCCAGCGGTTTTACAGGGGGTAACGGGGAGCTGTTTTTT TRBD1 TRBJ2-2 TRBV10-2 NA
CSVEEEKGKENYGYTF TGCAGCGTTGAAGAGGAGAAGGGGAAGGAAAACTATGGCTACACCTTC NA TRBJ1-2 TRBV29-1 NA
CASSRTGENTEAFF TGTGCCAGCTCAAGGACAGGGGAAAACACTGAAGCTTTCTTT TRBD1 TRBJ1-1 TRBV18 NA
CASSQEGGRRKSSYNEQFF TGCGCCAGCAGCCAAGAAGGGGGACGGAGGAAGAGCTCCTACAATGAGCAGTTCTTC NA TRBJ2-1 TRBV4-1 NA
CASTLGDREWETQYF TGTGCCAGCACTCTTGGGGACAGGGAGTGGGAGACCCAGTACTTC TRBD1 TRBJ2-5 TRBV6-1 NA
CAISEPALDRGDEQFF TGTGCCATCAGTGAGCCTGCTTTGGACAGGGGGGATGAGCAGTTCTTC TRBD1 TRBJ2-1 TRBV10-3 many
CASSYRGGSYEQYF TGCGCCAGCAGCTACAGGGGGGGATCCTACGAGCAGTACTTC NA TRBJ2-7 TRBV5-1 NA
CASSPDRYTGELFF TGTGCCAGCAGTCCTGACAGATACACCGGGGAGCTGTTTTTT NA TRBJ2-2 TRBV2 few
CASSLAGPATNEKLFF TGTGCCAGCAGCTTAGCGGGGCCGGCTACTAATGAAAAACTGTTTTTT NA TRBJ1-4 TRBV7-2 NA
CASSEGGPEVPQHF TGTGCCAGCAGTGAAGGGGGGCCTGAGGTGCCCCAGCATTTT NA TRBJ1-5 TRBV6-1 NA